This T cell receptor beta chain stems from a study of T cell responses to AZD1222 COVID-19 vaccine. This clone is a singleton in its sample. Sequencing used immunoSEQ multiplex PCR; TCRdb keeps in-frame clones, though not all of them. The table has 100,000 to 150,000 clones, 87% seen once; the top ten hold under 1.5%. The source material was peripheral blood, sampled on day 0 of AZD1222 vaccination. This TCR came from an adult in good health.

The CDR3 coding sequence is TGTGCCAGCTCACCATTCGAGGGGAACACTGAAGCTTTCTTT. Amino acids: CASSPFEGNTEAFF. The chain is built from TRBV18 and TRBJ1-1, with unresolved D. Germline V lookup: CDR1 KGHSH, CDR2 LQKENI. This CDR3 contains 14 residues. V was cut by 2 bases and J by 1 base, with 8 bases left in between.